This entry lists 5 T cell receptor beta chains sequenced from one sample in a study of T-cell memory formation after mild COVID-19. TCRdb recomputed calls from the 5' RACE reads with MiXCR, one row per CDR3 protein. Of a few hundred thousand distinct CDR3 sequences listed, 20% to 25% were seen once; the top ten hold 8.5% to 10%. The sequenced material came from PBMCs or a T cell subset sorted from them (not recorded which). Receptors originate from an adult woman who had mild COVID-19 (a few samples of this study predate the infection). Cell type and time point are not known.

There are many counts of this clonotype. The rearrangement uses TRBV9 and TRBJ2-7, with D perhaps matching TRBD2 (5 bases). Trimming shortened V by 3 bases and J by 1 base, and 17 bases separated the two germline ends. The germline CDR1 and CDR2 sequences are SGDLS and YYNGEE. The CDR3 extends over 16 amino acids. The DNA of the CDR3 is TGTGCCAGCAGCGGGGATTCGACAACGGGGTCCTACGAGCAGTACTTC. Translating gives CASSGDSTTGSYEQYF.

This clonotype was picked up many times. V usage is TRBV11-3 and J usage is TRBJ2-1; no clear D. The V end was cut by 0 bases, the J end by 0 bases, with 6 bases between. Germline V gene data show CDR1 as SGHNT and CDR2 as YENEEA. The CDR3 consists of 15 residues. CDR3 DNA: TGTGCCAGCAGCTTAGAGTCCGCCTCCTACAATGAGCAGTTCTTC. Its protein is CASSLESASYNEQFF.

This clonotype was counted only a few times. The chain joins TRBV4-1 to TRBJ2-5, with D unresolved. The CDR3 is 15 amino acids. Trimming took off 2 bases at V and 5 bases at J, with 15 bases between the two ends. Germline V CDR1 and CDR2: MGHRA, YSYEKL. The CDR3 here is CASSQPGTPMETQYF. CDR3 nucleotides: TGCGCCAGCAGCCAACCCGGAACCCCCATGGAGACCCAGTACTTC.

The chain carries TRBV6-5 and TRBJ2-7; possible D gene TRBD1, 6 bases. Germline CDR1 MNHEY, CDR2 SVGAGI. The CDR3 is 13 residues long. Between the trimmed V and J ends, which lost 5 bases and 7 bases, there was a span of 15 bases. The CDR3 sequence: CASSPGQMREQYF. The DNA for the CDR3 is TGTGCCAGCAGTCCGGGACAAATGAGGGAGCAGTACTTC.

The table lists this clonotype with a few counts. The gene calls are TRBV6-2 or TRBV6-3 and TRBJ2-4; tentatively, D is TRBD2 (5 bases). CDR1 is MNHEY, CDR2 SVGEGT, per germline. Trimming removed 3 bases at V and 3 bases at J, with 21 bases between. The CDR3 runs to 18 residues. In nucleotides, the CDR3 is TGTGCCAGCAGTTATTGGCGGGCAAGTAGAATGGGCAAAAACATTCAGTACTTC. It yields the protein CASSYWRASRMGKNIQYF.